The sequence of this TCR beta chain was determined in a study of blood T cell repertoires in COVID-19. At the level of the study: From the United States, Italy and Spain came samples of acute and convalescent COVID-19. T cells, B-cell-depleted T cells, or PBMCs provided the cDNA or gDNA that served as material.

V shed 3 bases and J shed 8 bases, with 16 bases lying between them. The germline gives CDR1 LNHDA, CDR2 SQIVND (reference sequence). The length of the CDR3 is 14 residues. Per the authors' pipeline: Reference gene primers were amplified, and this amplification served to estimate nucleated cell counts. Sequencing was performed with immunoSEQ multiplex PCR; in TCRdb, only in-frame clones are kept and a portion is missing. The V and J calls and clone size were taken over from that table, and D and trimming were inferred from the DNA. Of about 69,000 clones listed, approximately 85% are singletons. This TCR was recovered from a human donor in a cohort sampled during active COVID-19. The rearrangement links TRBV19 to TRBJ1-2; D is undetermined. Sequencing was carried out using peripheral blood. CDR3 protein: CASSITPGAVGYTF. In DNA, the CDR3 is TGTGCCAGTAGTATCACCCCAGGCGCCGTCGGCTACACCTTC. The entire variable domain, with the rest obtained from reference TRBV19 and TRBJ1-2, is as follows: DGGITQSPKYLFRKEGQNVTLSCEQNLNHDAMYWYRQDPGQGLRLIYYSQIVNDFQKGDIAEGYSVSREKKESFPLTVTSAQKNPTAFYLCASSITPGAVGYTFGSGTRLTVV.